Listed below are T cell receptor beta chains from one sample, sequenced in a study of T-cell memory formation after mild COVID-19. TCRdb fed the 5' RACE reads into MiXCR, producing one record per CDR3 protein. The table has 450,000 to 650,000 distinct CDR3 sequences, roughly 22% seen once. Material: PBMCs or a T cell subset sorted from them (not recorded which). The source is an adult woman who had mild COVID-19 (a few samples of this study predate the infection). Cell type and time point are not known. The CDR3 runs from the conserved cysteine through the conserved F or W.

>13|TRBJ2-7|TRBV6-2/TRBV6-3
CASSYGPRYEQYF
>14|TRBJ2-5|TRBV5-1
CASSLDRFGETQYF
>15|TRBJ1-5|TRBV5-1
CASSWDGRQNQPQHF
>15|TRBJ1-6|TRBV7-9
CASSLGQGALAPLHF
>16|TRBJ2-1|TRBV20-1
CSARRFPSSMPNEQFF
>15|TRBJ2-3|TRBV3-1
CASSHGTLFTDTQYF
>14|TRBJ2-7|TRBV5-1
CASSLLAGGEEQYF
>14|TRBJ2-7|TRBV12-3/TRBV12-4
CASSEQGGPYEQYF
>15|TRBJ1-6|TRBV4-3
CASSQYYVGNSPLHF
>14|TRBJ2-1|TRBV6-4
CASSRDNEGDEQFF
>16|TRBJ2-3|TRBV7-2
CASSLGYAGSTDTQYF
>15|TRBJ2-7|TRBV15
CATSRTSGLAYEQYF
>16|TRBJ2-3|TRBV11-2
CASSLDLSGGLNGQYF
>15|TRBJ2-7|TRBV6-2/TRBV6-3
CASIKRGPGSYEQYF
>15|TRBJ2-7|TRBV7-9
CASSPPSEGPYEQYF
>15|TRBJ1-4|TRBV20-1
CSARHTGGANEKLFF
>12|TRBJ1-2|TRBV20-1
CSARVGVSGYTF
>14|TRBJ2-5|TRBV7-2
CASSLRTDQETQYF
>12|TRBJ2-5|TRBV7-3
CASSHLGGTQYF
>15|TRBJ2-7|TRBV7-6
CASSLRGGQIYEQYF
>13|TRBJ2-1|TRBV6-1
CASSEAESNEQFF
>15|TRBJ2-5|TRBV5-1
CASSFAPGPQETQYF
>16|TRBJ1-1|TRBV4-1
CASSQDTQGGNTEAFF
>12|TRBJ2-3|TRBV27
CASRVGQAEQYF
>14|TRBJ2-3|TRBV24-1
CATSEKDYSDTQYF
>14|TRBJ2-7|TRBV7-2
CASRDLTGQYEQYF
>16|TRBJ1-1|TRBV12-3/TRBV12-4
CASSSLFEGFGTEAFF
>17|TRBJ1-2|TRBV4-1
CASSQGRWGGRNYGYTF
>20|TRBJ2-1|TRBV4-1
CASSPLGKASGPSSYNEQFF
>16|TRBJ2-1|TRBV19
CASSELAGGPNNEQFF
>15|TRBJ2-7|TRBV9
CASSVGWGPPYEQYF
>16|TRBJ2-1|TRBV24-1
CATSDLPGEQYNEQFF
>15|TRBJ2-3|TRBV5-1
CASSLEGRVADTQYF
>16|TRBJ1-5|TRBV6-2/TRBV6-3
CASSYSRQAGNQPQHF
>13|TRBJ2-5|TRBV20-1
CSARGTTQETQYF
>15|TRBJ2-5|TRBV7-7
CASSPGTAQGETQYF
>14|TRBJ2-1|TRBV29-1
CSVEEVAAYNEQFF
>15|TRBJ2-7|TRBV27
CASSLADRAEYEQYF
>16|TRBJ2-2|TRBV7-6
CASSPRLAGAAGELFF
>13|TRBJ1-1|TRBV29-1
CSGWWRGDTEAFF
>15|TRBJ2-6|TRBV24-1
CATSPHRAGANVLTF
>12|TRBJ2-1|TRBV7-9
CASSFINYEQFF
>17|TRBJ1-1|TRBV2
CALMGTGASPRDTEAFF
>15|TRBJ2-2|TRBV7-9
CASRPPGGGTGELFF
>18|TRBJ2-4|TRBV9
CASSAQVRGRNAKNIQYF
>12|TRBJ2-1|TRBV24-1
CATSRSSNEQFF
>15|TRBJ2-1|TRBV5-1
CASSWGRTDYNEQFF
>15|TRBJ1-6|TRBV5-5
CASSLVFTGNSPLHF
>16|TRBJ2-2|TRBV23-1
CASRQTGTENTGELFF
>14|TRBJ2-5|TRBV9
CASSVGTHKETQYF